These 27 T cell receptor beta chains share one sample of origin, sequenced in a study of patients and donors after allogeneic stem cell transplantation (TCRdb year 2020). The library relied on RT-PCR. Sequencing took place on a NextSeq 550. The public sequencing data were trimmed at Q25 with fastp and processed into clonotypes with MiXCR by TCRdb, which kept only in-frame beta chains. CDR3 protein sequences are deduplicated, and each keeps its most common genes and DNA. In this sample the table shows more than 850,000 distinct CDR3 sequences, over 15% of which occur a single time. Of the sample, around 6% falls within the top ten clones. Sequenced: blood, either unsorted or a sorted T cell fraction (not recorded which). The receptors originated from a human donor who was either an allogeneic HSCT recipient or a stem cell or donor lymphocyte infusion donor (not recorded which). It is not recorded whose cells these are; they may come from a transplant donor.

V and J are TRBV6-5 and TRBJ1-1; D not certain. The CDR3 has 15 residues. The V end lost 3 bases, the J end lost 6 bases, and 17 bases lay between the germline ends. Germline CDR1 reads MNHEY; CDR2 reads SVGAGI. As DNA, the CDR3 is TGTGCCAGCAGTTATGGAACAAGATCTTTGGCTGAAGCTTTCTTT. Translating it yields CASSYGTRSLAEAFF.

This chain connects TRBV20-1 to TRBJ2-3; D is unresolved. V was cut by 0 bases and J by 1 base, with 11 bases left in between. Germline CDR1 and CDR2: DFQATT and SNEGSKA (reference sequence). The CDR3 spans 15 residues. In DNA, the CDR3 is TGCAGTGCTAGAGATTTTGGTAAACGCACAGATACGCAGTATTTT. Protein sequence: CSARDFGKRTDTQYF.

The genes are TRBV4-1 and TRBJ1-2; D is possibly TRBD1 (6 bases). Looked up from germline, CDR1 is MGHRA and CDR2 is YSYEKL. CDR3 length equals 16 residues. V lost 0 bases and J 3 bases, leaving 14 bases between the germline ends. CDR3 sequence reads: CASSQEADSVYYGYTF. The CDR3 DNA follows: TGCGCCAGCAGCCAAGAGGCGGACAGTGTATACTATGGCTACACCTTC.

This clonotype was recorded a few times. The chain uses TRBV28 and TRBJ2-7, with 8 bases fitting TRBD2. CDR1 MDHEN and CDR2 SYDVKM come from the germline V gene. The CDR3 totals 16 residues. Trimming cost V 6 bases and J 0 bases; bases outside gene matches: 10. In DNA, the CDR3 is TGTGCCAGCAGCCTCCTAGCGGGTCGGAGCTCCTACGAGCAGTACTTC. Its translation: CASSLLAGRSSYEQYF.

The chain recombines TRBV5-1 with TRBJ1-1; tentatively, D is TRBD1 (5 bases). Trimming took 4 bases from V and 2 from J, leaving 21 bases between them. CDR3 length equals 17 residues. Germline CDR1 and CDR2: SGHRS and YFSETQ. In DNA form, the CDR3 reads TGCGCCAGCAGCCTTGTTTGGTGGGGCTTCCGAAACACTGAAGCTTTCTTT. Amino acids: CASSLVWWGFRNTEAFF. Using reference TRBV5-1 and TRBJ1-1 for the parts outside the CDR3, the full variable domain is KAGVTQTPRYLIKTRGQQVTLSCSPISGHRSVSWYQQTPGQGLQFLFEYFSETQRNKGNFPGRFSGRQFSNSRSEMNVSTLELGDSALYLCASSLVWWGFRNTEAFFGQGTRLTVV.

This clonotype was observed a handful of times. V usage is TRBV18 and J usage is TRBJ1-6, with no clear D. Germline V lookup: CDR1 KGHSH, CDR2 LQKENI. The CDR3 runs 14 residues. The V end lost 2 bases, the J end lost 10 bases, and 12 bases lay between the germline ends. The CDR3 sequence is CASSPDDTISPLHF. The CDR3 DNA sequence: TGTGCCAGCTCACCAGACGACACTATATCACCCCTCCACTTT. Drawing the rest from reference TRBV18 and TRBJ1-6, the complete variable domain is NAGVMQNPRHLVRRRGQEARLRCSPMKGHSHVYWYRQLPEEGLKFMVYLQKENIIDESGMPKERFSAEFPKEGPSILRIQQVVRGDSAAYFCASSPDDTISPLHFGNGTRLTVT.

The chain joins TRBV20-1 to TRBJ1-1; D remains ambiguous. The germline gives CDR1 DFQATT, CDR2 SNEGSKA (reference sequence). The V and J ends lost 3 bases and 8 bases respectively, with 16 bases between them. The length of the CDR3 is 13 residues. CDR3 coding DNA: TGCAGTGCTAGCCCCCGGCGGGGTAGGGAAGCTTTCTTT. Protein: CSASPRRGREAFF.

Ten or more counts support this clonotype. Compared with germline, one end of the junction differs, possibly owing to a read error. The V gene is TRBV5-1, the J gene TRBJ2-2, with 11 bases fitting TRBD2. Germline V lookup: CDR1 SGHRS, CDR2 YFSETQ. The length of the CDR3 is 16 residues. The CDR3 loop reads CASSLRLAGNTGELFF. The DNA for the CDR3 is TGTGCCAGCAGTCTACGACTAGCGGGAAACACCGGGGAGCTGTTTTTT.

The chain combines TRBV27 with TRBJ2-7; D is tentatively TRBD1 or TRBD2 (5 bases each). The germline gives CDR1 MNHEY, CDR2 SMNVEV (reference sequence). This CDR3 spans 15 amino acids. V lost 8 bases, J lost 4 bases, and 21 bases lay in between. DNA for the CDR3: TGTGCCAGCTCAACCACTCGGGACCCAGGATACGAGCAGTACTTC. This sequence encodes CASSTTRDPGYEQYF.

V and J are TRBV20-1 and TRBJ2-7, with 10 positions matching TRBD1. V was clipped by 5 bases and J by 5 bases; unmatched bases: 3. Germline V CDR1 and CDR2: DFQATT, SNEGSKA (reference sequence). The CDR3 has 12 residues. This CDR3 is CSARQGADEQYF. CDR3 sequence (DNA): TGCAGTGCTCGACAGGGGGCTGACGAGCAGTACTTC.

In this sample, this clonotype turned up a few times. The CDR3 sequence is CASKLGGASYNEQFF. CDR3 nucleotide sequence: TGTGCCAGCAAGCTTGGCGGAGCCTCCTACAATGAGCAGTTCTTC. The chain carries TRBV7-2 and TRBJ2-1, with no clear D. The CDR3 is made up of 15 amino acids. V lost 7 bases and J 0 bases, leaving 13 bases between the germline ends. Per germline, CDR1 SGHTA and CDR2 FQGNSA.

In this sample, this clonotype turned up many times. The J gene is TRBJ2-2, the V gene TRBV7-8; TRBD2 matches at 7 bases. There are 14 residues in the CDR3. Germline CDR1 is SGHVS and CDR2 is FQNEAQ. After removal of 5 bases from V and 7 bases from J, the junction contained 7 bases not matched to a gene. CDR3 DNA: TGTGCCAGCAGCCCTTGGCGGGAGATCGGGGAGCTGTTTTTT. Translating gives CASSPWREIGELFF.

This clonotype has ten or more counts. The DNA of the CDR3 is TGTGCCACCAGTGACGAAACGGACCCTTGGAGGAATGAGCAGTTCTTC. Translation gives CATSDETDPWRNEQFF. The chain is built from TRBV24-1 and TRBJ2-1; the D gene is possibly TRBD2 (5 bases). Per germline, CDR1 KGHDR and CDR2 SFDVKD. The CDR3 is 16 amino acids. The V gene lost 4 bases and the J gene lost 7 bases, with 19 bases spanning the gap.

DNA for the CDR3: TGTGCCAGCAGCTTTTGGGGGCGGATACATGAGCAGTTCTTC. It translates to CASSFWGRIHEQFF. The chain recombines TRBV5-6 with TRBJ2-1; D perhaps matches TRBD1 (6 bases). Trimming stripped 2 bases from V and 8 bases from J, with 14 bases between. Germline values: CDR1 SGHDT, CDR2 YYEEEE. The CDR3 consists of 14 residues.

This chain uses TRBV5-1 with TRBJ2-7; D not resolved. This CDR3 region has 15 residues. Germline V gives CDR1 SGHRS, CDR2 YFSETQ. V was cut by 3 bases and J by 5 bases, with 18 bases left in between. The CDR3 DNA reads as TGCGCCAGCAGCTCCAAGGGCCAAGTGGCCAACGAGCAGTACTTC. Protein product: CASSSKGQVANEQYF.

The rearrangement joins TRBV30 to TRBJ1-1, with TRBD1 matching over 8 bases. Germline lookup yields CDR1 GTSNPN and CDR2 SVGIG (reference sequence). This CDR3 has 14 residues. Unmatched junction bases numbered 2, after V lost 2 bases and J lost 0 bases. This CDR3 reads CAWSTRGLNTEAFF. CDR3 DNA: TGTGCCTGGAGTACCAGGGGGCTGAACACTGAAGCTTTCTTT. Full variable domain (outside the CDR3, taken from reference TRBV30 and TRBJ1-1): SQTIHQWPATLVQPVGSPLSLECTVEGTSNPNLYWYRQAAGRGLQLLFYSVGIGQISSEVPQNLSASRPQDRQFILSSKKLLLSDSGFYLCAWSTRGLNTEAFFGQGTRLTVV.

The genes are TRBV20-1 and TRBJ2-5, with D tentatively TRBD2 (6 bases). The length of the CDR3 is 14 residues. Germline V CDR1 and CDR2: DFQATT, SNEGSKA (reference sequence). Trimming removed 6 bases from V and 1 base from J, with 15 bases in between. CDR3 in DNA: TGCAGTGCGCGGACTCGGGACTCCCAAGAGACCCAGTACTTC. Residues: CSARTRDSQETQYF.

The V gene is TRBV5-1, the J gene TRBJ2-3; unclear D gene. Germline CDR1 reads SGHRS; CDR2 reads YFSETQ. V was pared by 2 bases and J by 3 bases, with 13 bases between. The CDR3 sequence is 15 residues long. CDR3 DNA: TGCGCCAGCAGCTTTGTCGCTAGTGGGACAGATACGCAGTATTTT. The encoded protein is CASSFVASGTDTQYF. Filled out from reference TRBV5-1 and TRBJ2-3, the complete variable domain reads KAGVTQTPRYLIKTRGQQVTLSCSPISGHRSVSWYQQTPGQGLQFLFEYFSETQRNKGNFPGRFSGRQFSNSRSEMNVSTLELGDSALYLCASSFVASGTDTQYFGPGTRLTVL.

The CDR3 DNA reads as TGCGCCAGCAGCCAAACTAGCGGGGGGGCTCGGGAGACCCAGTACTTC. Encoded protein: CASSQTSGGARETQYF. The chain uses TRBV4-3 and TRBJ2-5, with TRBD2 identical over 13 bases. Germline trimming cut 2 bases from V and 5 bases from J; bases unmatched to any gene: 5. The CDR3 consists of 16 residues. CDR1 is LGHNA, CDR2 YSLEER, per germline.

This clonotype was observed many times. The J gene is TRBJ1-2, the V gene TRBV6-5, with D perhaps matching TRBD1 (5 bases). The CDR3 runs 16 residues. Trimming stripped 0 bases from V and 1 base from J, with 12 bases between. Germline V lookup: CDR1 MNHEY, CDR2 SVGAGI. As DNA, the CDR3 is TGTGCCAGCAGTTACTCTGGGGGTGGTCTTAACTATGGCTACACCTTC. Translating it yields CASSYSGGGLNYGYTF.

The chain joins TRBV20-1 to TRBJ2-7; 9 positions agree with TRBD1. The V and J ends lost 6 bases and 0 bases, in that order; junction bases with no gene match: 6. The germline CDR1 and CDR2 sequences are DFQATT and SNEGSKA (reference sequence). This CDR3 is built from 14 residues. The DNA for the CDR3 is TGCAGTGCCAACCACAGGGGGCTCTCCTACGAGCAGTACTTC. Protein: CSANHRGLSYEQYF.

The rearrangement joins TRBV2 to TRBJ1-2; 7 bases map to TRBD1. The V gene end was trimmed by 4 bases and the J gene end by 6 bases; junction bases not matched to a gene: 5. Per the germline V gene, CDR1 is SNHLY and CDR2 is FYNNEI. The CDR3 length is 13 residues. DNA of the CDR3: TGTGCCAGCAGTGGGCGGGACAGAGATGGCTACACCTTC. Translating gives CASSGRDRDGYTF.

This clonotype appeared a few times. The V gene is TRBV27, the J gene TRBJ1-2, with D unresolved. Per germline, CDR1 MNHEY and CDR2 SMNVEV (reference sequence). Trimming shortened V by 0 bases and J by 6 bases, and 8 bases separated the two germline ends. This CDR3 has 13 residues. The CDR3 is CASSLSRVNGYTF. The CDR3 nucleotides are TGTGCCAGCAGTTTATCGCGGGTGAATGGCTACACCTTC.

In this sample, this clonotype turned up a few times. This chain connects TRBV11-2 to TRBJ2-7; D ambiguous. V lost 6 bases to trimming and J lost 4 bases, with 16 bases between them. Germline V gives CDR1 SGHAT, CDR2 FQNNGV. The CDR3 has 14 amino acids. CDR3 region: CASSSDGVSYEQYF. The CDR3 coding sequence is TGTGCCAGCAGTTCCGATGGGGTTTCATACGAGCAGTACTTC. Looking up the rest from reference TRBV11-2 and TRBJ2-7 gives the full variable domain: EAGVAQSPRYKIIEKRQSVAFWCNPISGHATLYWYQQILGQGPKLLIQFQNNGVVDDSQLPKDRFSAERLKGVDSTLKIQPAKLEDSAVYLCASSSDGVSYEQYFGPGTRLTVT.

This clonotype has a handful of counts. The V and J genes are TRBV28 and TRBJ1-1; 8 positions match TRBD1. J lost 2 bases, V lost 7 bases, and 3 bases had no gene match. The CDR3 contains 13 residues. CDR1 and CDR2 (germline): MDHEN, SYDVKM. The CDR3 nucleotides read TGTGCCAGCAACGACAGGGGTAACACTGAAGCTTTCTTT. It is translated as CASNDRGNTEAFF.

The chain joins TRBV6-1 to TRBJ2-7; the D gene is possibly TRBD1 (5 bases). CDR1 is MNHNS and CDR2 is SASEGT in the germline V gene. The ends were cut back, 6 bases at V and 4 bases at J, with 19 bases in the middle. The CDR3 runs to 15 residues. This CDR3 reads CASSRGHTSFYEQYF. The DNA for the CDR3 is TGTGCCAGCAGCCGCGGACACACTTCCTTTTACGAGCAGTACTTC.

The J gene is TRBJ1-6, the V gene TRBV20-1; D is undetermined. Germline values: CDR1 DFQATT, CDR2 SNEGSKA (reference sequence). V was clipped by 1 base and J by 0 bases, with 10 bases between them. The CDR3 totals 16 residues. The CDR3 sequence: CSARVGGSSYNSPLHF. CDR3 coding DNA: TGCAGTGCTAGAGTAGGAGGGAGCTCCTATAATTCACCCCTCCACTTT.